This T cell receptor beta chain was identified during a study of shared clonotypes between healthy human individuals. Study-level results: Inspection by rarefaction showed sorted-subset sequencing to be incomplete despite large depth. Naive subsets generally exceeded memory subsets in estimated richness.

The CDR3 consists of 17 residues. Germline V gene data show CDR1 as KGHSH and CDR2 as LQKENI. V lost 6 bases and J lost 2; bases outside the gene matches: 16. Researchers partitioned CD4+ cells into CD45RA+ naive and CD45RA-negative memory subsets. The assay was carried out at the deep level. TCRdb's table, derived via immunoSEQ multiplex PCR, lists solely in-frame clones and lacks some. The sample contains 550,000 to 700,000 clones, 73% of which appear only once. With regard to this clone: Antigen specificity is unknown.

The chain is built from TRBV18 and TRBJ2-7; 7 bases agree with TRBD1. Sample: memory CD4+ T cells sorted from blood. The subset here: CD45RA-negative fraction. The origin of this receptor is a woman in her twenties or thirties in good health. The CDR3 DNA reads TGTGCCAGCTCCCCCAAGAAATATGGGACAGAGGCCTACGAGCAGTACTTC. It codes for CASSPKKYGTEAYEQYF.